The following is a TCR beta chain sequence with its context. What it recognizes is unknown. The sample is drawn from a study of shared clonotypes between healthy human individuals. Study-level results: A limitation of the genetic and exposure-history diversity represented arose from few donors. Clonotype sharing across donors was expected to vary with sequencing depth. In contrast to clonotypes shared by all four donors, non-shared clonotypes had lower generation probabilities.

Some 32,000 T cell genomes, or around 180 ng DNA, went into the sorted-subset replicate PCRs. TCRdb's table, derived via immunoSEQ multiplex PCR, lists solely in-frame clones and lacks some. The table shows about 770,000 clones, with approximately 77% occurring only once. Germline V lookup: CDR1 SEHNR, CDR2 FQNEAQ (reference sequence). V was pared by 8 bases and J by 0 bases, with 16 bases between. The length of the CDR3 is 15 residues. This receptor was identified in a woman aged 25 to 39 in good health. Sequenced material: memory CD4+ T cells sorted from blood. This sample's subset: CD45RA-negative fraction. The chain links TRBV7-9 to TRBJ1-1; D might be TRBD1 (6 bases). The CDR3 loop reads CASQRRGGVNTEAFF. The CDR3 DNA is TGTGCCAGCCAACGCCGGGGGGGCGTGAACACTGAAGCTTTCTTT.